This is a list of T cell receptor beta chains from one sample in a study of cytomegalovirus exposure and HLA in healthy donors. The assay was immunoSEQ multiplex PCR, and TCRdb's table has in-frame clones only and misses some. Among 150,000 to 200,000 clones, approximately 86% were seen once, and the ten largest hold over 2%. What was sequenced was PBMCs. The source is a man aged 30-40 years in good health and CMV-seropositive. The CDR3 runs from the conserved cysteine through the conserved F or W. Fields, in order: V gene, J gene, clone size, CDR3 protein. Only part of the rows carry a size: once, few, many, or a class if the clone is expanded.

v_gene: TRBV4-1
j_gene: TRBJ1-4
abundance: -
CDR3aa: CASSLGQVNEKLFF

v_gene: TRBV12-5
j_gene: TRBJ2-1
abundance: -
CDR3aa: CASGLAYPGQGGGHNEQFF

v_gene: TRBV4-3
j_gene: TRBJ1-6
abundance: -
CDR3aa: CASSQRTVSSYNSPLHF

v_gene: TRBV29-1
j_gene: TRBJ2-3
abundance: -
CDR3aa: CSVTTGIVTQYF

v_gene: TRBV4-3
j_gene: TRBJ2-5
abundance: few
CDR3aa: CASGRGLGETQYF

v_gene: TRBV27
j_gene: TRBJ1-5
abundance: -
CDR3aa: CASSGEYSNQPQHF

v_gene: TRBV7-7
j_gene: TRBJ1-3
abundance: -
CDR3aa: CASSLNSGSGNTIYF

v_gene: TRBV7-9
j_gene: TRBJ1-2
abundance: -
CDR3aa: CASSSDRYYGYTF

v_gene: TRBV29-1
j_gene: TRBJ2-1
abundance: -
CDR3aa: CSEEAGFF

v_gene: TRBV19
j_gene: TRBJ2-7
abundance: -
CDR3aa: CASSIKGQIHEQYF

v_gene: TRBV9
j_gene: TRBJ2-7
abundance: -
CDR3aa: CASSVGASGTYEQYF

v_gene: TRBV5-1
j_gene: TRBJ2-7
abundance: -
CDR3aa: CASSPEDSTYEQYF

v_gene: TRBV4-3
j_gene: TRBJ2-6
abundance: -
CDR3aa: CASSQTTGTGANVLTF

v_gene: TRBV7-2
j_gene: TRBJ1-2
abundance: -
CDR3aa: CASRLDRAGGYTF